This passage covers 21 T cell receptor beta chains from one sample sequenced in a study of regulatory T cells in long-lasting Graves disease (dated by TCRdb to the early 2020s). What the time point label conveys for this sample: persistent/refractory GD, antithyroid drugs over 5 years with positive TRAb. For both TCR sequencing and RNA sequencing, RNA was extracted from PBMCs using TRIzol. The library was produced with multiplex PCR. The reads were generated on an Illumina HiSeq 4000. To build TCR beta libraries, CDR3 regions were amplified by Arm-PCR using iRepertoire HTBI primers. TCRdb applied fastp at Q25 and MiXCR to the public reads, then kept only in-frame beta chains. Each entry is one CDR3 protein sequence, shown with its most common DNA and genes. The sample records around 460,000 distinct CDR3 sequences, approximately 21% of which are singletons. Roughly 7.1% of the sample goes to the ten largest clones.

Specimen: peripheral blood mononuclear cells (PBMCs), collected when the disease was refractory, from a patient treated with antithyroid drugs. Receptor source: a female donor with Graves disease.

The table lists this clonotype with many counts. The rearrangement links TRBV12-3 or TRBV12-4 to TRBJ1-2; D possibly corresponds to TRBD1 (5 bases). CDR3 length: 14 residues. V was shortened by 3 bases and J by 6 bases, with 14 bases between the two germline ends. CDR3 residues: CASSFGGVNHGYTF. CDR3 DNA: TGTGCCAGCAGTTTCGGAGGGGTCAACCATGGCTACACCTTC.

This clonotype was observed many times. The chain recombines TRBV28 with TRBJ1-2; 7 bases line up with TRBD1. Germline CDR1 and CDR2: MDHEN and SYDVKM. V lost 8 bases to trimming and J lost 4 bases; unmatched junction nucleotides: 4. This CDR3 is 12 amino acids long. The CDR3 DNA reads TGTGCCAGCCTCGGACAGGTCTATGGCTACACCTTC. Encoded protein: CASLGQVYGYTF.

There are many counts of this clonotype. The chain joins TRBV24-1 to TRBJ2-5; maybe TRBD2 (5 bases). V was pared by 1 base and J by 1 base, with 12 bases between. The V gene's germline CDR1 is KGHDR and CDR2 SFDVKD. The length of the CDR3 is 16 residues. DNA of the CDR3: TGTGCCACCAGTGATTTAGGATCGGGGATCCAAGAGACCCAGTACTTC. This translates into CATSDLGSGIQETQYF.

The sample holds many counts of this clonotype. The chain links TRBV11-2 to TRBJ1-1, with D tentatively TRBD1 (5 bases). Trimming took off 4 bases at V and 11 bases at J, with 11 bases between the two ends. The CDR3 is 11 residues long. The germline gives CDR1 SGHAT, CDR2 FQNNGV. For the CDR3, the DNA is TGTGCCAGCAGCTGGGGACCGGAGGCTTTCTTT. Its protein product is CASSWGPEAFF.

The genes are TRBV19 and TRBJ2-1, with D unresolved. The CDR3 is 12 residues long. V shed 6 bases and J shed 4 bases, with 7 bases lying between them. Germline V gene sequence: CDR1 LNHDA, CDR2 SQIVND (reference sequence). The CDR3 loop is CASRGRYNEQFF. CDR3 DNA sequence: TGTGCCAGTAGAGGAAGGTACAATGAGCAGTTCTTC.

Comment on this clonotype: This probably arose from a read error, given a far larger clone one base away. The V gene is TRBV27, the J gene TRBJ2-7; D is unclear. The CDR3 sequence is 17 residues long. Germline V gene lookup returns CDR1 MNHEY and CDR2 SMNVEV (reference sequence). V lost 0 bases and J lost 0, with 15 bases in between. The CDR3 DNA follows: TGTGCCAGCAGTTTATCCTCCTCAAGTTCGGGCTCCTACGAGCAGTACTTC. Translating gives CASSLSSSSSGSYEQYF.

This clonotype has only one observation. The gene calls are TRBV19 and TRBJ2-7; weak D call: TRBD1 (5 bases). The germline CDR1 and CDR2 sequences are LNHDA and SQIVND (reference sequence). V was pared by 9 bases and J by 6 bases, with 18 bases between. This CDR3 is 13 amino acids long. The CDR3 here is CASTDNPQGEQYF. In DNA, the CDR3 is TGTGCCAGCACGGACAATCCTCAGGGCGAGCAGTACTTC.

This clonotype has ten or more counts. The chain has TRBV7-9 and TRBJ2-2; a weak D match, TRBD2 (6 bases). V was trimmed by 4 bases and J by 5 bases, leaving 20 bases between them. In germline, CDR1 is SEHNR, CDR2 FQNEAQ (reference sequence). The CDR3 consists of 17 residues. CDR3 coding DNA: TGTGCCAGCAGCTCCGGACTATTTTCGGCGGGAACCGGGGAGCTGTTTTTT. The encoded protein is CASSSGLFSAGTGELFF.

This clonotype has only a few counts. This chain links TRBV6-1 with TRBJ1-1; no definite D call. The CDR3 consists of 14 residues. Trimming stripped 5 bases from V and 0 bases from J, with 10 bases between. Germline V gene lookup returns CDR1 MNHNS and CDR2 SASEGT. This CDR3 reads CASSHSRLNTEAFF. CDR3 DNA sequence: TGTGCCAGCAGTCACAGCAGACTGAACACTGAAGCTTTCTTT.

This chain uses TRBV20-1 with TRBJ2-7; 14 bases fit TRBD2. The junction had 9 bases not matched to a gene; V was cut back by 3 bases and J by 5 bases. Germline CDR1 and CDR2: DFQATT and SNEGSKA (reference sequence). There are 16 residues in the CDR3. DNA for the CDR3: TGCAGTGCTAGCAATCAAGGGACTAGCGGGAGCCACGAGCAGTACTTC. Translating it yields CSASNQGTSGSHEQYF.

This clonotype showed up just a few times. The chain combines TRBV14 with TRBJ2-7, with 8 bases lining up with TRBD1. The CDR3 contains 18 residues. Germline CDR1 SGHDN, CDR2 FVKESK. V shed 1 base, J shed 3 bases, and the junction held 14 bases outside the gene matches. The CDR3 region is CASSQARTGRFSSYEQYF. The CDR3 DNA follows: TGTGCCAGCAGCCAAGCACGGACAGGGCGGTTTTCAAGCTACGAGCAGTACTTC.

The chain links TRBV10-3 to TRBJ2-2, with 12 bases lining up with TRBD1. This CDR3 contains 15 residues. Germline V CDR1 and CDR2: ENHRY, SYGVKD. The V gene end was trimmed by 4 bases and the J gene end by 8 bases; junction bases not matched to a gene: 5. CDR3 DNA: TGTGCCATCAGTGCCGGGACAGGGGGCATAGGGGAGCTGTTTTTT. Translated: CAISAGTGGIGELFF.

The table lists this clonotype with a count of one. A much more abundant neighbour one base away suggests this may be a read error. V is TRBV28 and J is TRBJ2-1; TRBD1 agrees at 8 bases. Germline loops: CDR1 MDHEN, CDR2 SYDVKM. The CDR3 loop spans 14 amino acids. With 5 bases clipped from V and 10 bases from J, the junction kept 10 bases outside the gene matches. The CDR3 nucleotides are TGTGCCAGCAGTCAAGGACAGGGTAGCCACGAGCAGTTCTTC. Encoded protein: CASSQGQGSHEQFF.

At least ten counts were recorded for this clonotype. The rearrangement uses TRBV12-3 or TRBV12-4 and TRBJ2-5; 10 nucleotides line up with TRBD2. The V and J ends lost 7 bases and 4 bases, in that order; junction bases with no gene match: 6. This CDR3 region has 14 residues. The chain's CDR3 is CASTLAGVIETQYF. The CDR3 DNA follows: TGTGCCAGCACCCTAGCGGGGGTAATAGAGACCCAGTACTTC.

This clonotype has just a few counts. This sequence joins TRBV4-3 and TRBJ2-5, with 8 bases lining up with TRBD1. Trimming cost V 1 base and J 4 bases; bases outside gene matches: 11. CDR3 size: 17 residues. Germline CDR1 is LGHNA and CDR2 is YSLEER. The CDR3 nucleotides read TGCGCCAGCAGCCAAGCCCCACGAGGACAGGGTGGAGAGACCCAGTACTTC. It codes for CASSQAPRGQGGETQYF.

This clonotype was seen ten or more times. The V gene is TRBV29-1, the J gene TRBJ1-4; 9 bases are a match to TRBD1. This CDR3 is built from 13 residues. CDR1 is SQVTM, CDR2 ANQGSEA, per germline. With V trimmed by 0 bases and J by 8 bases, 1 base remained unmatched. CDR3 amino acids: CSVEDGTGEKLFF. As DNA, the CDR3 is TGCAGCGTTGAAGATGGGACAGGGGAAAAACTGTTTTTT. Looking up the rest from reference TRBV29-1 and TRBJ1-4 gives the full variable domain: SAVISQKPSRDICQRGTSLTIQCQVDSQVTMMFWYRQQPGQSLTLIATANQGSEATYESGFVIDKFPISRPNLTFSTLTVSNMSPEDSSIYLCSVEDGTGEKLFFGSGTQLSVL.

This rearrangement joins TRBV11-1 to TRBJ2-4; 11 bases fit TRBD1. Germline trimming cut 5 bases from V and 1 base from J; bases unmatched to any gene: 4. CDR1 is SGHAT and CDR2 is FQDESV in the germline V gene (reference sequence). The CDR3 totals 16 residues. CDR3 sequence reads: CASSLGQGAAKNIQYF. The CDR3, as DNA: TGTGCCAGCAGCCTCGGACAGGGGGCTGCCAAAAACATTCAGTACTTC. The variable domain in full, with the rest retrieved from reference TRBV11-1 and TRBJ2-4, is EAEVAQSPRYKITEKSQAVAFWCDPISGHATLYWYRQILGQGPELLVQFQDESVVDDSQLPKDRFSAERLKGVDSTLKIQPAELGDSAMYLCASSLGQGAAKNIQYFGAGTRLSVL.

The CDR3 protein is CASSQVWSSPGELFF. The CDR3 coding sequence is TGTGCCAGCAGCCAAGTTTGGTCTAGTCCCGGGGAGCTGTTTTTT. The chain is built from TRBV2 and TRBJ2-2; no clear D gene. Germline V gene lookup returns CDR1 SNHLY and CDR2 FYNNEI. The CDR3 totals 15 residues. V shed 6 bases and J shed 6 bases, with 17 bases lying between them.

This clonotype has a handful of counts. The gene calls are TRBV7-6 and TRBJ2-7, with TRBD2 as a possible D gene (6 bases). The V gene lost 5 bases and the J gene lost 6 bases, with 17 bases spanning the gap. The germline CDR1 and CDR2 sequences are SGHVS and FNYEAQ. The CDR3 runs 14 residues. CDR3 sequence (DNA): TGTGCCAGCAGCCAGACCGGGAGTCTGCGCGAGCAGTACTTC. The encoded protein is CASSQTGSLREQYF.

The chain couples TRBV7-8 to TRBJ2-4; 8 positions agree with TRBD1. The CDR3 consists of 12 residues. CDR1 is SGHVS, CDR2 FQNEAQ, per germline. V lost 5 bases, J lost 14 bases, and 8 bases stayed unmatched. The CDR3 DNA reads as TGTGCCAGCAGCGGTGCGGACAGGGCCGAGTACTTC. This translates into CASSGADRAEYF.

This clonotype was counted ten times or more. The CDR3 DNA follows: TGTGCCAGCAGGCAAGGGAACCAAGAGACCCAGTACTTC. It codes for CASRQGNQETQYF. The chain couples TRBV7-2 to TRBJ2-5; D remains ambiguous. This CDR3 contains 13 residues. V lost 6 bases to trimming and J lost 0 bases, with 8 bases between them. Germline CDR1 and CDR2: SGHTA and FQGNSA.